This T cell receptor (beta chain) emerged from a study of blood T cell repertoires in COVID-19. Across the whole study: Material from acute and convalescent COVID-19 was sourced from the United States, Italy and Spain. T cells, B-cell-depleted T cells, or PBMCs supplied cDNA or gDNA.

Original processing methods: Estimates of nucleated cell counts were drawn from the amplification of reference gene primers. TCRdb's copy holds only in-frame clones and misses some; the assay was immunoSEQ multiplex PCR. The V and J calls and clone size were taken over from that table, and D and trimming were inferred from the DNA. The profile shows approximately 100,000 clones, around 82% of them singletons. This CDR3 comprises 15 residues. V dropped 2 bases and J dropped 7; count of bases not matched to a gene: 7. CDR1 is MNHEY and CDR2 is SVGAGI in the germline V gene. This sequence originates from a human donor in a cohort sampled during active COVID-19. Sequencing was done on a sample of peripheral blood. The V gene is TRBV6-5, the J gene TRBJ2-1, with 8 bases fitting TRBD2. The CDR3 is CASSYGGRWGNEQFF. In nucleotides, the CDR3 is TGTGCCAGCAGTTACGGCGGGAGGTGGGGGAATGAGCAGTTCTTC.